This T cell receptor (beta chain) was captured in a study of T cells in Graves' hyperthyroidism and ophthalmopathy (dated by TCRdb to about 2019). Background for the entire study: Peripheral blood was collected at initial diagnosis, before any treatment. To identify TCR V-J signatures that set the groups apart, the researchers used a discovery cohort of 100 or so patients, made up of around 40 with Graves' ophthalmopathy and 57 with stable Graves' hyperthyroidism. Prospective prediction of ophthalmopathy was tested in an independent validation cohort of 18 to 20 hyperthyroidism patients and 17 patients who later progressed to ophthalmopathy. The 100 discovery patients were randomly divided into training and test sets at a 7:3 ratio. In several Graves' hyperthyroidism patients, the study also compared T-cell repertoires from thyroid tissue with T-cell repertoires from blood. After sampling, hyperthyroidism patients received methimazole starting at 30 mg daily, and ophthalmopathy patients received high-dose intravenous methylprednisolone. TCR Vbeta CDR3 sequencing of 130 to 150 peripheral blood samples (over 40 ophthalmopathy, some 75 hyperthyroidism and some 17 progressor patients) is reported in the paper.

This clonotype has at least ten counts. No cognate antigen has been identified for it. No much larger clonotype is one base removed from it; base qualities were not supplied. TCR beta CDR3 regions were amplified from RNA transcripts. A first-round RT-PCR of the TCR CDR3 used the HTBI primer set with the Qiagen OneStep RT-PCR kit. A second multiplex PCR round built the libraries, followed by size selection and purification. Libraries were sequenced paired-end with 100 bp reads on an Illumina HiSeq2000. The paper's data handling went like this. Raw data were processed with SOAPnuke, discarding reads with adapters, uncalled bases, mean Phred below 15, or no exact constant-primer or identifier match. High-quality paired reads were merged with COPE v1.2.5, and unique nucleotide sequences were defined as clonotypes. Clonotypes were aligned to IMGT TRBV, TRBD and TRBJ reference segments using MiTCR v1.1. The analysis was restricted to V-J combinations with a frequency above 0.0001, which together covered 99% to 99.2% of the repertoires. The TCS score was defined as F50 (clonal expansion) divided by E x V (chaos), with BLOSUM62-based TCRdist calculated between CDR3 peptides within each V-J. Welch's t-statistics and random forest reduced roughly 530 V-J features to 13, which were used in a naive Bayes classifier (R e1071). TCRdb ran its own pipeline on the public reads, namely fastp trimming at Q25 and MiXCR clone calling, and kept in-frame beta chains. Rows merge per CDR3 protein into single entries with the most common DNA and genes. None of the V and J calls come from the authors' own analysis; TCRdb made them. The sample includes some 510,000 distinct CDR3 sequences, with less than 25% observed a single time. Approximately 25% of the sample belongs to the ten largest clones.

Graves' hyperthyroidism was defined as stable when no progression to ophthalmopathy occurred over 18 months of follow-up. Hyperthyroidism patients were newly diagnosed, with disease duration under 2 months, and aged 18 to 65 years. Any patient with an uncontrolled infection, another autoimmune disease, pregnancy or lactation was excluded. Diagnoses were based on clinical symptoms, serum thyroxine and TRAb, thyroid ultrasound and orbital computed tomography. PBMCs were isolated from 10 ml of fresh peripheral blood by Ficoll-Paque density gradient centrifugation. Total RNA was extracted using Trizol reagent, and RNA quality was assessed on an Agilent 2100 Bioanalyzer. Results and caveats for the whole study, not just this receptor: During validation, the model predicted progression to ophthalmopathy a median of around 7 months ahead of onset, with almost 71% sensitivity and roughly 75% specificity. Most expanded thyroid clonotypes (frequency above 0.001) were also found in blood, which suggests that blood repertoires may mirror thyroid immune responses. Sample size was not statistically predetermined, and blinding of investigators to group allocation was not performed. In cross-validation, a model built on a 13 V-J signature told ophthalmopathy apart from stable hyperthyroidism with approximately 91% sensitivity and 81% to 82% specificity, and in testing the same model reached 80%/75%.

Unmatched junction bases come to 9, with V trimmed by 5 bases and J by 5 bases. Reading the germline V gene gives CDR1 SNHLY and CDR2 FYNNEI. The cysteine opens and the phenylalanine closes a CDR3 of 15 amino acids. Here the CDR3 DNA is all that survives: 45 bases in frame from base 1. This clonotype originated in a man aged 18 to 30 with Graves' hyperthyroidism. Sequencing used blood. The sequence links TRBV2 to TRBJ2-5; a stretch of 9 junction bases matches TRBD1. CDR3 protein: CASSSEDRGRETQYF. Read as DNA, the sequence is TGTGCCAGCAGTTCCGAGGACAGGGGAAGGGAGACCCAGTACTTC.